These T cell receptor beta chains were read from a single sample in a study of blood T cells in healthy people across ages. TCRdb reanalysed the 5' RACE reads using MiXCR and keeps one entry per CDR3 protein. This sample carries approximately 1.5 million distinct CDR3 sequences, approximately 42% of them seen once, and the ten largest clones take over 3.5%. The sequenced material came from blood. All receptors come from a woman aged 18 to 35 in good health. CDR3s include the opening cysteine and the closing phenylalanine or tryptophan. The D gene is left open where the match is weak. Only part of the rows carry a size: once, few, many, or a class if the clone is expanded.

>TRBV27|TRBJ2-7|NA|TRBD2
CASRRTSEDYEQYF
TGTGCCAGCAGGCGGACTAGCGAGGACTACGAGCAGTACTTC
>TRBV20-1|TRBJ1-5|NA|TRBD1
CSARDRGQARRNQPQHF
TGCAGTGCTAGAGATCGAGGACAGGCAAGGCGGAATCAGCCCCAGCATTTT
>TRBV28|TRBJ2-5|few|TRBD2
CASSPAGLYNEQYF
TGTGCCAGCAGTCCAGCGGGACTATACAATGAGCAGTACTTC
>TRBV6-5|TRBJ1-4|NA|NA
CASSLQGPNEKLFF
TGTGCCAGCAGTCTCCAGGGTCCTAATGAAAAACTGTTTTTT
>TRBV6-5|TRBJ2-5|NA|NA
CASSYVGSPQETQYF
TGTGCCAGCAGTTACGTGGGGTCCCCACAAGAGACCCAGTACTTC
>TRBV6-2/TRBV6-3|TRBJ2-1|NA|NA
CASSYNAGHLPTYNEQFF
TGTGCCAGCAGTTACAATGCTGGTCACCTACCAACCTACAATGAGCAGTTCTTC
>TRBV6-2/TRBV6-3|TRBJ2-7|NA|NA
CASSSVMTGYEQYF
TGTGCCAGCAGTTCCGTGATGACAGGCTACGAGCAGTACTTC
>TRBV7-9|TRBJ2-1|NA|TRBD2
CASSLMGRGGSYNEQFF
TGTGCCAGCAGCTTAATGGGGCGGGGGGGTTCCTACAATGAGCAGTTCTTC
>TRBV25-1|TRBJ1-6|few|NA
CASSPGGGASPSSPLHF
TGTGCCAGCAGCCCAGGAGGGGGGGCGAGCCCCAGTTCACCCCTCCACTTT
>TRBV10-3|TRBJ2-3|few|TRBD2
CAIRLAASTDTQYF
TGTGCCATCAGACTAGCGGCTAGCACAGATACGCAGTATTTT
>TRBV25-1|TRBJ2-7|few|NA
CASMITSVSYEQYF
TGTGCCAGCATGATAACTTCGGTGTCCTACGAGCAGTACTTC
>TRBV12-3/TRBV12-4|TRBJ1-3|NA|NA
CASSFSYDRPGNTVYF
TGTGCCAGCAGTTTCTCCTACGACAGGCCAGGAAACACCGTATATTTT
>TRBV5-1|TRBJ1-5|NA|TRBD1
CASSLVWDRASNQPQHF
TGCGCCAGCAGTCTCGTTTGGGACAGGGCTAGCAATCAGCCCCAGCATTTT
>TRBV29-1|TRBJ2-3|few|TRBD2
CSVEDMGLAGLTDTQYF
TGCAGCGTTGAAGACATGGGACTAGCGGGCCTTACAGATACGCAGTATTTT
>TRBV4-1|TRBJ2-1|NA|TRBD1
CASHGTGSNEQFF
TGCGCCAGCCACGGGACAGGGTCCAATGAGCAGTTCTTC
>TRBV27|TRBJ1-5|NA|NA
CASSSTGQSAEEPQHF
TGTGCCAGCAGTTCCACTGGACAGTCCGCAGAGGAGCCCCAGCATTTT
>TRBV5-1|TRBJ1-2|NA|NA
CASSGQQGNYGYTF
TGCGCCAGCAGCGGGCAACAGGGAAACTATGGCTACACCTTC
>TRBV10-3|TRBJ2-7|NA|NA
CAISSQGYLYEQYF
TGTGCCATCAGTTCTCAGGGTTACCTGTACGAGCAGTACTTC
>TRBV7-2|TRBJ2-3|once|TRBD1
CASSLQGAVTDTQYF
TGTGCCAGCAGCCTCCAGGGGGCTGTCACAGATACGCAGTATTTT
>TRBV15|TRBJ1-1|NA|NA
CATSSYSEAFF
TGTGCCACCAGCAGCTATTCCGAAGCTTTCTTT
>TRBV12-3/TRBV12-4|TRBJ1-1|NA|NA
CASSFQGMNTEAFF
TGTGCCAGCAGTTTTCAGGGCATGAACACTGAAGCTTTCTTT
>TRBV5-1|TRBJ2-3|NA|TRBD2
CASSSQTSGGRDTQYF
TGCGCCAGCAGCTCCCAGACTAGCGGGGGGCGGGATACGCAGTATTTT